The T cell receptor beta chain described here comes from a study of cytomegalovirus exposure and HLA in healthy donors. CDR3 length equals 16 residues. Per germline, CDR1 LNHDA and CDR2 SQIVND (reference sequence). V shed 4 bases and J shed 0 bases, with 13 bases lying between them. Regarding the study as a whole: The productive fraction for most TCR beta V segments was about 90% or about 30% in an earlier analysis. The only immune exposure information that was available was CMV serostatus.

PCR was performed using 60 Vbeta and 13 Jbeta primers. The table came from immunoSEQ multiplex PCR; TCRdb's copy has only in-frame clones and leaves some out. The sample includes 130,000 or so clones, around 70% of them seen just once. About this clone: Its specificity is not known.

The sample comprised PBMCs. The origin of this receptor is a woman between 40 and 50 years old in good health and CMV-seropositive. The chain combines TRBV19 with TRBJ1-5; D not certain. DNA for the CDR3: TGTGCCAGTAGTACCAGGTGGCTGAATAGCAATCAGCCCCAGCATTTT. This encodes CASSTRWLNSNQPQHF.